This T cell receptor beta chain was observed in a study of T cell changes during pregnancy in multiple sclerosis. Here immunoSEQ multiplex PCR was the method, and the copy in TCRdb shows in-frame clones only, minus some. This repertoire shows over 35,000 clones, around nine tenths found once; its top ten account for roughly 0.5%. This clone appeared once. CDR1 and CDR2 (germline): LNHDA, SQIVND (reference sequence). The V end lost 5 bases, the J end lost 4 bases, and 20 bases lay between the germline ends. The CDR3 sequence is 16 residues long. The specimen was CD4+ T cells from peripheral blood mononuclear cells, collected in the first trimester of pregnancy. The clonotype comes from a female donor in good health, enrolled as a control in a pregnancy study. The chain is built from TRBV19 and TRBJ1-2; D might be TRBD1 (6 bases). As DNA, the CDR3 is TGTGCCAGTAGTGTAGGACAGCCCGGGCGAATCTATGGCTACACCTTC. As protein: CASSVGQPGRIYGYTF.